Below, 26 T cell receptor beta chains from the same sample are listed, as sequenced in a study of T-cell memory formation after mild COVID-19. Using its own MiXCR run on the 5' RACE reads, TCRdb lists one record per CDR3 protein. This sample yields 310,000 or so distinct CDR3 sequences, of which around a sixth are seen a single time; 22% belongs to the top ten. Sequencing input: PBMCs or a T cell subset sorted from them (not recorded which). These receptors all come from a man aged 18 to 35 who had mild COVID-19 (a few samples of this study predate the infection). Cell type and time point are not known.

This clonotype was observed a handful of times. This chain links TRBV7-9 with TRBJ1-3; possible D gene TRBD1, 6 bases. The length of the CDR3 is 14 residues. Germline CDR1 is SEHNR and CDR2 is FQNEAQ (reference sequence). Trimming took off 4 bases at V and 2 bases at J, with 9 bases between the two ends. CDR3 region: CASSWTAAGNTIYF. In nucleotides, the CDR3 is TGTGCCAGCAGCTGGACAGCGGCTGGAAACACCATATATTTT.

As to this clonotype: An end of the junction differs from the germline gene, which may be a read error. This chain connects TRBV6-2 or TRBV6-3 to TRBJ2-7; the D is unclear. The CDR3 covers 14 residues. Per germline, CDR1 MNHEY and CDR2 SVGEGT. The chain's CDR3 is CASSYLAASDEQYF. The DNA for the CDR3 is TGTGCCAGCAGTTACTTGGCAGCCTCCGACGAGCAGTACTTC.

The genes are TRBV11-3 and TRBJ2-2; D may be TRBD1 (5 bases). V was pared by 0 bases and J by 4 bases, with 12 bases between. The germline CDR1 and CDR2 sequences are SGHNT and YENEEA. The CDR3 sequence is 16 residues long. The DNA for the CDR3 is TGTGCCAGCAGCTTAGACGGCAGGGTGGCCACCGGGGAGCTGTTTTTT. Protein: CASSLDGRVATGELFF.

The J gene is TRBJ1-1, the V gene TRBV2; 8 bases are shared with TRBD1. Unmatched junction bases numbered 6, after V lost 5 bases and J lost 7 bases. Germline-derived CDR1 and CDR2 are SNHLY and FYNNEI. The CDR3 contains 13 residues. The chain's CDR3 is CASSTRGRDEAFF. The DNA for the CDR3 is TGTGCCAGCAGTACCAGGGGGCGTGATGAAGCTTTCTTT.

The rearrangement links TRBV6-2 or TRBV6-3 to TRBJ2-4; D perhaps matches TRBD2 (6 bases). This CDR3 has 16 residues. V was trimmed by 2 bases and J by 0 bases, leaving 11 bases between them. Per the germline V gene, CDR1 is MNHEY and CDR2 is SVGEGT. The CDR3 sequence is CASSYGQGLAKNIQYF. CDR3 nucleotide sequence: TGTGCCAGCAGTTACGGGCAGGGACTAGCCAAAAACATTCAGTACTTC.

The genes are TRBV6-1 and TRBJ1-5, with D uncertain. The germline V and J ends were trimmed by 2 bases and 3 bases, with 8 bases remaining between them. The CDR3 has 14 residues. Germline V CDR1 and CDR2: MNHNS, SASEGT. The chain's CDR3 is CASSEIGPNQPQHF. The CDR3, as DNA: TGTGCCAGCAGTGAAATAGGCCCCAATCAGCCCCAGCATTTT.

This clonotype was found a few times. The rearrangement links TRBV29-1 to TRBJ1-2; D may be TRBD1 (6 bases). V lost 1 base and J 3 bases, leaving 12 bases between the germline ends. Looked up from germline, CDR1 is SQVTM and CDR2 is ANQGSEA. The CDR3 extends over 14 amino acids. CDR3 loop: CSVEAAGDYYGYTF. DNA of the CDR3: TGCAGCGTTGAAGCGGCAGGGGATTACTATGGCTACACCTTC.

This clonotype was observed a few times. The chain employs TRBV7-2 and TRBJ1-4; D remains unclear. The CDR3 extends over 13 amino acids. Germline V gives CDR1 SGHTA, CDR2 FQGNSA. Trimming stripped 3 bases from V and 8 bases from J, with 10 bases between. CDR3 nucleotide sequence: TGTGCCAGCAGCTTTATCACTCGGGAAAAACTGTTTTTT. Translation gives CASSFITREKLFF.

This clonotype was detected ten times or more. The rearrangement uses TRBV5-1 and TRBJ2-1, with TRBD1 matching over 7 bases. V gave up 4 bases and J gave up 8 bases; unmatched junction bases: 12. The germline CDR1 and CDR2 sequences are SGHRS and YFSETQ. The CDR3 length is 15 residues. Here the CDR3 reads CASSPDGQVNHEQFF. The DNA for the CDR3 is TGCGCCAGCAGCCCAGATGGACAGGTGAACCATGAGCAGTTCTTC. Complete variable domain (other parts from reference TRBV5-1 and TRBJ2-1): KAGVTQTPRYLIKTRGQQVTLSCSPISGHRSVSWYQQTPGQGLQFLFEYFSETQRNKGNFPGRFSGRQFSNSRSEMNVSTLELGDSALYLCASSPDGQVNHEQFFGPGTRLTVL.

This clonotype was seen repeatedly, ten times or more. The rearrangement links TRBV7-2 to TRBJ1-1, with TRBD1 identical over 9 bases. This CDR3 region has 14 residues. Germline CDR1 is SGHTA and CDR2 is FQGNSA. The ends lost 5 bases at V and 5 bases at J; junction bases unmatched: 6. CDR3 nucleotide sequence: TGTGCCAGCAGCCCCGACAGGGGGAGAACTGAAGCTTTCTTT. Translation gives CASSPDRGRTEAFF. Drawing the rest from reference TRBV7-2 and TRBJ1-1, the complete variable domain is GAGVSQSPSNKVTEKGKDVELRCDPISGHTALYWYRQSLGQGLEFLIYFQGNSAPDKSGLPSDRFSAERTGGSVSTLTIQRTQQEDSAVYLCASSPDRGRTEAFFGQGTRLTVV.

This clonotype was counted a few times. The chain is built from TRBV7-3 and TRBJ2-3; D might be TRBD1 or TRBD2, each matching 5 bases. Trimming took 5 bases from V and 3 from J, leaving 12 bases between them. The CDR3 totals 14 residues. CDR1 SGHTA and CDR2 FQGTGA come from the germline V gene. For the CDR3, the DNA is TGTGCCAGCAGCAGTGGGACCACAACAGATACGCAGTATTTT. Protein: CASSSGTTTDTQYF.

This clonotype was detected only a few times. V usage is TRBV2 and J usage is TRBJ2-7; 7 bases match TRBD1. Germline CDR1 is SNHLY and CDR2 is FYNNEI. CDR3 length: 14 residues. The V segment lost 8 bases and the J segment 4 bases; nucleotides outside the gene matches: 11. CDR3 DNA: TGTGCCAGCCGGGACGACAGGGTAGGTTACGAGCAGTACTTC. Its translation is CASRDDRVGYEQYF.

The genes are TRBV4-1 and TRBJ2-3, with TRBD2 matching over 15 bases. The V gene's germline CDR1 is MGHRA and CDR2 YSYEKL. This CDR3 has 18 residues. The V gene end was trimmed by 4 bases and the J gene end by 0 bases; junction bases not matched to a gene: 5. The CDR3 sequence: CASSPHGTSGGSTDTQYF. CDR3 bases: TGCGCCAGCAGCCCCCACGGGACTAGCGGGGGGAGCACAGATACGCAGTATTTT.

On this clonotype itself: A read error may be the cause here, since a much bigger clone is one base away. The chain joins TRBV5-1 to TRBJ2-1; D possibly corresponds to TRBD2 (7 bases). This CDR3 is 15 amino acids long. The germline V gene encodes CDR1 SGHRS and CDR2 YFSETQ. The chain's CDR3 is CASSLYGGPHNDQFF. The CDR3 DNA is TGCGCCAGCAGCTTGTACGGGGGGCCCCACAATGATCAGTTCTTC. Combining the CDR3 with reference TRBV5-1 and TRBJ2-1 gives the whole variable domain KAGVTQTPRYLIKTRGQQVTLSCSPISGHRSVSWYQQTPGQGLQFLFEYFSETQRNKGNFPGRFSGRQFSNSRSEMNVSTLELGDSALYLCASSLYGGPHNDQFFGPGTRLTVL.

The genes are TRBV20-1 and TRBJ2-2; 11 nucleotides match TRBD1. The length of the CDR3 is 16 residues. The J segment lost 7 bases and the V segment lost 3 bases, leaving 10 bases of the junction unmatched. CDR1 and CDR2 (germline): DFQATT, SNEGSKA (reference sequence). The CDR3 DNA reads TGCAGTGCTAGGGTCCCCGGGACAGGGGGAGACGGGGAGCTGTTTTTT. This codes for CSARVPGTGGDGELFF.

The rearrangement joins TRBV7-9 to TRBJ1-2; the D gene is possibly TRBD1 (6 bases). This CDR3 comprises 16 residues. From germline, CDR1 is SEHNR and CDR2 FQNEAQ (reference sequence). The ends were cut back, 5 bases at V and 1 base at J, with 17 bases in the middle. The CDR3 DNA follows: TGTGCCAGCAGCGTCACCGACGGGACACATAACTATGGCTACACCTTC. Translating gives CASSVTDGTHNYGYTF. Complete variable domain (other parts from reference TRBV7-9 and TRBJ1-2): DTGVSQNPRHKITKRGQNVTFRCDPISEHNRLYWYRQTLGQGPEFLTYFQNEAQLEKSRLLSDRFSAERPKGSFSTLEIQRTEQGDSAMYLCASSVTDGTHNYGYTFGSGTRLTVV.

This clonotype was found a few times. CDR3 sequence (DNA): TGTGCCAGCAGCTTGCAAGCAGGAGGATCTTATGGCTACACCTTC. Translated: CASSLQAGGSYGYTF. This chain uses TRBV11-2 with TRBJ1-2; no firm D call. In germline, CDR1 is SGHAT, CDR2 FQNNGV. The CDR3 is 15 residues long. Deletions cut 3 bases from V and 5 bases from J, with 16 bases between.

The V call is TRBV7-2, the J call TRBJ2-7; 12 bases fit TRBD2. Germline loops: CDR1 SGHTA, CDR2 FQGNSA. CDR3 size: 17 residues. V lost 0 bases and J lost 3; bases outside the gene matches: 6. This CDR3 reads CASSLAVTSGGNYEQYF. CDR3 in DNA: TGTGCCAGCAGCTTAGCGGTGACTAGCGGGGGCAACTACGAGCAGTACTTC.

In its sample, this clonotype was seen many times. The chain links TRBV4-3 to TRBJ2-1; the match to TRBD2 covers 10 bases. V lost 0 bases to trimming and J lost 10 bases; unmatched junction nucleotides: 3. Germline values: CDR1 LGHNA, CDR2 YSLEER. CDR3 length: 14 amino acids. DNA for the CDR3: TGCGCCAGCAGCCAAGAGCCTAGCGGGGGAGAGCAGTTCTTC. Translation: CASSQEPSGGEQFF.

This clonotype was seen a handful of times. The gene calls are TRBV5-6 and TRBJ1-1, with D unclear. The V gene lost 5 bases and the J gene lost 6 bases, with 8 bases spanning the gap. This CDR3 has 11 residues. Germline-derived CDR1 and CDR2 are SGHDT and YYEEEE. This CDR3 is CASRNSAEAFF. CDR3 sequence (DNA): TGTGCCAGCAGAAATTCGGCTGAAGCTTTCTTT.

The gene calls are TRBV20-1 and TRBJ1-1; tentative D call: TRBD1 (6 bases). This CDR3 region has 13 residues. Trimming removed 5 bases from V and 5 bases from J, with 15 bases in between. CDR1 DFQATT and CDR2 SNEGSKA come from the germline V gene (reference sequence). The CDR3 region is CSAARQVGTEAFF. DNA for the CDR3: TGCAGTGCTGCTCGACAGGTTGGGACTGAAGCTTTCTTT.

This clonotype was detected a few times. The V and J genes are TRBV25-1 and TRBJ1-2, with D possibly matching TRBD1 (5 bases). Trimming stripped 4 bases from V and 4 bases from J, with 16 bases between. In germline, CDR1 is MGHDK, CDR2 SYGVNS. The CDR3 sequence is 15 residues long. CDR3 DNA: TGTGCCAGCAGTGGGGGCCAGGGTAGGGTCTATGGCTACACCTTC. Its protein is CASSGGQGRVYGYTF.

Only a few counts were recorded for this clonotype. This CDR3 is CASSQGLRTNYGYTF. CDR3 coding DNA: TGTGCCAGCAGCCAAGGGCTTCGGACAAACTATGGCTACACCTTC. The V and J genes are TRBV14 and TRBJ1-2; TRBD1 is a possible D gene (5 bases). The germline CDR1 and CDR2 sequences are SGHDN and FVKESK. V lost 1 base, J lost 2 bases, and 11 bases lay in between. The CDR3 loop spans 15 amino acids. Full variable domain (missing parts from reference TRBV14 and TRBJ1-2): EAGVTQFPSHSVIEKGQTVTLRCDPISGHDNLYWYRRVMGKEIKFLLHFVKESKQDESGMPNNRFLAERTGGTYSTLKVQPAELEDSGVYFCASSQGLRTNYGYTFGSGTRLTVV.

The chain recombines TRBV5-6 with TRBJ1-1; 9 bases are shared with TRBD1. The CDR3 is made up of 16 amino acids. V dropped 0 bases and J dropped 4; count of bases not matched to a gene: 7. Germline values: CDR1 SGHDT, CDR2 YYEEEE. CDR3 in DNA: TGTGCCAGCAGCTTGGCCTGGGACAGGGTGAGCACTGAAGCTTTCTTT. This sequence encodes CASSLAWDRVSTEAFF.

The chain uses TRBV29-1 and TRBJ1-5; D is perhaps TRBD1 (5 bases). Germline lookup yields CDR1 SQVTM and CDR2 ANQGSEA. The length of the CDR3 is 16 residues. With 1 base removed from V and 0 bases from J, the gap between germline ends came to 13 bases. DNA of the CDR3: TGCAGCGTTGAAGGGTGGTGGGGCGATAGCAATCAGCCCCAGCATTTT. Protein: CSVEGWWGDSNQPQHF.

This clonotype was seen repeatedly, ten times or more. The chain uses TRBV11-1 and TRBJ2-1, with 13 bases aligning to TRBD2. The CDR3 has 15 residues. CDR1 is SGHAT, CDR2 FQDESV, per germline (reference sequence). J was trimmed by 8 bases and V by 5 bases; bases with no gene match: 6. CDR3 amino acids: CASSDTSGGVDEQFF. CDR3 sequence (DNA): TGTGCCAGCAGCGACACTAGCGGGGGGGTCGATGAGCAGTTCTTC.